This TCR beta chain emerged from a study of synovial regulatory T cells in juvenile arthritis (dated by TCRdb to between 2015 and 2017). With respect to the entire study: Of the sequenced patients, roughly 6 received methotrexate, one received methotrexate plus infliximab, a few were therapy-naive, and one had no treatment information. The study compared the TCRbeta CDR3 repertoires of blood iaTreg cells, other blood Treg cells and synovial fluid Treg cells taken from matched patient samples. Effector T cell subsets were also sequenced in this cohort for comparisons, but the Treg dataset alone covers only blood and synovial fluid Treg cells. Treg and Teff subsets from approximately 10 JIA patients with active disease were included in the TCR repertoire comparisons. Overall study outcomes, separate from this receptor: Across patients, iaTreg TCR repertoires were largely private and overlapped partially with synovial Teff repertoires and blood CPL repertoires. More CDR3 sequences were shared by synovial Treg cells with iaTreg cells than with other blood Treg cells, and a closer relation was confirmed by Chao-Jaccard similarity. TCR diversity was lower in blood iaTreg cells than in other blood Treg cells, which is consistent with antigen-driven expansion.

The library was obtained by the immunoSEQ multiplex PCR assay. Adaptive Biotechnologies carried out the TCRbeta CDR3 sequencing. The authors' pipeline ran thus. To assess repertoire similarity, the researchers used the Chao-modified Jaccard index along with median clonotype overlap taken from 200 random subsamples at equal sample size. The similarity analyses were based on either productive nucleotide sequences or amino acid sequences translated in silico. Hierarchical clustering with single linkage and t-SNE based on Chao-modified Jaccard distances were used to compare repertoires. After normalising for sample size, the researchers measured repertoire diversity with the Renyi index across a range of alpha values. This is the immuneACCESS table as TCRdb keeps it, with only in-frame sequences that have V and J called. A part of the clones is gone; compared with another copy, unresolved V genes explain less than half, and the rest is unexplained. V and J calls and clone size follow that table, whereas D and trimming were derived from the DNA. This sample's listing comprises around 9,900 clones. Roughly 1.9% of the sample comes from the top ten.

With respect to this clone: The specificity of this receptor is unknown.

The donors for the TCR repertoire analysis were some 11 juvenile idiopathic arthritis patients with active disease who had not reached inactive disease, of whom 3 were polyarticular and 8 were oligoarticular. The median age of the TCR-sequenced patients was 9.5 to 15 years (range roughly 2.4-25), and their median disease duration was around seven years (range 0.2-19.1). Samples for TCR repertoire analysis were collected at two centres in Italy. Peripheral blood mononuclear cells were isolated by Histopaque-1077 density gradient and cryopreserved in about 90% FCS with about 10% DMSO. Measured from the cysteine to the phenylalanine, the CDR3 is 16 residues long. No DNA appears here. Sequences MNHEY (CDR1) and SMNVEV (CDR2) are obtained from the germline V gene (reference sequence).

This sequence uses TRBV27 and TRBJ2-1; TCRdb gives TRBD2 as the D gene, but with no DNA this cannot be confirmed. The receptor comes from a donor aged 2-35 years with juvenile idiopathic arthritis. The sequencing sample was made of Treg cells from blood. Sample cell subset or site, as interpreted from the label and publication: remaining (HLA-DR-negative) circulating blood Treg cells. The CDR3 region has the sequence CASSPFRTSGSHEQFF.